The clone carrying this T cell receptor (beta chain) appeared a few times. The antigen is unknown. CDR1 is MGHRA, CDR2 YSYEKL, per germline. V was pared by 3 bases and J by 2 bases, with 18 bases between. This CDR3 spans 17 amino acids. TCRdb's copy holds only in-frame clones and misses some; the assay was immunoSEQ multiplex PCR. In the table there are 100,000 or so clones, around nine tenths of which are singletons. These data are taken from a study of T cell responses to AZD1222 COVID-19 vaccine. The study, taken as a whole, reports: Spike regions recognized by vaccine-associated CD4 TCRs spanned the protein, led by 160-218 and 743-854. Sampling captured repertoires only after the peak T cell response.

This clonotype originated in an adult in good health. The rearrangement joins TRBV4-1 to TRBJ2-3; D is possibly TRBD1 (6 bases). Source: peripheral blood, taken on day 0 of AZD1222 vaccination. The CDR3 loop reads CASSHRPGQGHTDTQYF. In DNA form, the CDR3 reads TGCGCCAGCAGCCACAGACCCGGGCAGGGGCACACAGATACGCAGTATTTT.